This T cell receptor beta chain was profiled in a study of T cell responses to AZD1222 COVID-19 vaccine. Study conclusions and caveats: CD4 TCRs linked to vaccination spanned spike, dominating at 160-218 and 743-854. Of the AZD1222 recipients, only five to seven were seropositive at baseline. It should be noted that donors were predominantly white British and more often female, and clonal diversity was possibly underestimated. Close to half of all spike-specific TCRs reportedly target regions of the variants that are unmutated.

A word on this clone: The target antigen is unknown.

Trimming took 4 bases from V and 0 from J, leaving 15 bases between them. Germline values: CDR1 SEHNR, CDR2 FQNEAQ (reference sequence). The CDR3 totals 16 residues. Data came from immunoSEQ multiplex PCR; TCRdb stores just in-frame clones and leaves some out. The table lists 90,000 or so clones, approximately 90% of them singletons. The rearrangement uses TRBV7-9 and TRBJ1-1, with D tentatively TRBD1 (5 bases). The sequence came from an adult who received the AZD1222 COVID-19 vaccine. The sequences come from peripheral blood, collected 28 days after the second AZD1222 dose. The CDR3 DNA reads TGTGCCAGCAGCTCATGGATGGGGACCGTGAACACTGAAGCTTTCTTT. This sequence encodes CASSSWMGTVNTEAFF. The variable domain in full, with the rest retrieved from reference TRBV7-9 and TRBJ1-1, is DTGVSQNPRHKITKRGQNVTFRCDPISEHNRLYWYRQTLGQGPEFLTYFQNEAQLEKSRLLSDRFSAERPKGSFSTLEIQRTEQGDSAMYLCASSSWMGTVNTEAFFGQGTRLTVV.